This T cell receptor (beta chain) comes out of a study of yellow fever vaccine responses in identical twins. TCRdb used MiXCR to reprocess the RT-PCR reads, holding one entry per CDR3 protein. The table lists approximately 32,000 distinct CDR3 sequences, 60% of them singletons, with roughly 4.3% in the top ten. In the case of this clonotype: Antigen unknown.

Notes on the study in general: Twins' T cell vaccine responses reportedly looked partly convergent, partly personalized.

The sample here was T cells from blood (PBMCs), unsorted or a sorted subset (not recorded which), taken before or after yellow fever vaccination (not recorded which). The origin of this receptor is a woman between 18 and 30 years old who received the yellow fever vaccine.

For the CDR3, the DNA is TGTGCCAGCAGAAGACAGGAAGTCACAGATACGCAGTATTTT. Translating it yields CASRRQEVTDTQYF. This rearrangement joins TRBV6-1 to TRBJ2-3; weak D call: TRBD1 (6 bases). The CDR3 consists of 14 residues. The germline gives CDR1 MNHNS, CDR2 SASEGT. V was cut by 6 bases and J by 2 bases, with 12 bases left in between.